This T cell receptor (beta chain) was obtained from a study of blood T cells in healthy people across ages. Then a second PCR, running roughly 7 to 11 cycles, was carried out with a sample-barcoded 5' primer and a J-beta primer mix. Every single cDNA molecule received a tag from a template-switch adaptor with 12 random nucleotides. Using its own MiXCR run on the 5' RACE reads, TCRdb lists one record per CDR3 protein. The sample has fewer than 1,200,000 distinct CDR3 sequences, 25% seen once. This CDR3 contains 16 residues. V shed 0 bases and J shed 3 bases, with 15 bases lying between them. CDR1 and CDR2 from the germline V gene are MNHEY and SVGAGI. This sample also belongs to another study, concerning T cells of mothers and their children. That investigation notes: Evidence of persistent microchimeric T cell clones was absent.

Sequencing input: blood. This clonotype originated in a girl aged 2 to 10 in good health. The chain joins TRBV6-5 to TRBJ2-7; no definite D call. In DNA, the CDR3 is TGTGCCAGCAGTTACTCGAGTGACCCTTCATACTACGAGCAGTACTTC. It yields the protein CASSYSSDPSYYEQYF.